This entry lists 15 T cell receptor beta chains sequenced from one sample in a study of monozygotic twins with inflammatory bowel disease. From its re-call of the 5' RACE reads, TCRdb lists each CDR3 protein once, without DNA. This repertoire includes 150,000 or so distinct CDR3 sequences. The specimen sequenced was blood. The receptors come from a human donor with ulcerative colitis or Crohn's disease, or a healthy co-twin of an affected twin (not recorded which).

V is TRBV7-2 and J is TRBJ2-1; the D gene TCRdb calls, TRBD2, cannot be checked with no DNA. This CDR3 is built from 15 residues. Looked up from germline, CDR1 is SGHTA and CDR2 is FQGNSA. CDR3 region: CASSPGLATYNEQFF.

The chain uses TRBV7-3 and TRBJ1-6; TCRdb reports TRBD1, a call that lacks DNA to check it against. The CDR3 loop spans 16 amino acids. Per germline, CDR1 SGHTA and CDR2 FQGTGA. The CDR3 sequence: CASSLFGGINNSPLHF. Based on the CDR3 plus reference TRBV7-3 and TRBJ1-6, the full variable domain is GAGVSQTPSNKVTEKGKYVELRCDPISGHTALYWYRQSLGQGPEFLIYFQGTGAADDSGLPNDRFFAVRPEGSVSTLKIQRTERGDSAVYLCASSLFGGINNSPLHFGNGTRLTVT.

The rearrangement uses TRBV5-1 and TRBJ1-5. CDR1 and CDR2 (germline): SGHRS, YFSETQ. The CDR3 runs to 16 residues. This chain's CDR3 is CASSLEAVGSNQPQHF. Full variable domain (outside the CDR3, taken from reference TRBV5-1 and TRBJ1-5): KAGVTQTPRYLIKTRGQQVTLSCSPISGHRSVSWYQQTPGQGLQFLFEYFSETQRNKGNFPGRFSGRQFSNSRSEMNVSTLELGDSALYLCASSLEAVGSNQPQHFGDGTRLSIL.

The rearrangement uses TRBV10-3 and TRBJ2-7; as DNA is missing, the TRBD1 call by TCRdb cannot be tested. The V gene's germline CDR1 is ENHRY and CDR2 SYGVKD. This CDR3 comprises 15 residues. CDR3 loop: CAISWVAGPTYEQYF.

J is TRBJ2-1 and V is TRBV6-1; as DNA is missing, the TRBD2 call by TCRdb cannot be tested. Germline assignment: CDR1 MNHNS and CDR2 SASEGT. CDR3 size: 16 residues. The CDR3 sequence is CASSRPRLAGVGEQFF.

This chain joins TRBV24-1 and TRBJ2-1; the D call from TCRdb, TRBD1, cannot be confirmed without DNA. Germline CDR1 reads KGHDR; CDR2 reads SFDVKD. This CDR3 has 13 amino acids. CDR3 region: CATRAGARNEQFF.

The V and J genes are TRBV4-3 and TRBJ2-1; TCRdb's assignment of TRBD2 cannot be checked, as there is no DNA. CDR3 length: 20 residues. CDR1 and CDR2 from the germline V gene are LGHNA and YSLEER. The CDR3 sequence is CASSQVQSTSGAYGGNEQFF.

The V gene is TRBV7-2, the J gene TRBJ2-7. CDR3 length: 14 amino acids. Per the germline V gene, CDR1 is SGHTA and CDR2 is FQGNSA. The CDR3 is CASSLSGRSHEQYF.

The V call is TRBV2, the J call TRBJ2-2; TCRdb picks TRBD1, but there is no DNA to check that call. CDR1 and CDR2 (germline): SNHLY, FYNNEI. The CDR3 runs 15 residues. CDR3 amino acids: CASTRTGGPTGELFF.

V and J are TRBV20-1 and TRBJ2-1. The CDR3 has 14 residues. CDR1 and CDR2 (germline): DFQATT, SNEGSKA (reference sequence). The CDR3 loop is CSASTGSSYNEQFF.

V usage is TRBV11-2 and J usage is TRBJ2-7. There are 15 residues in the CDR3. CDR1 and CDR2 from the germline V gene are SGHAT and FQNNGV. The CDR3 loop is CASSHRTEMGIEQYF.

The CDR3 protein is CASRWLAGGPYNVQFF. The V call is TRBV5-6, the J call TRBJ2-1; TCRdb's assignment of TRBD2 cannot be checked, as there is no DNA. CDR3 length: 16 residues. CDR1 SGHDT and CDR2 YYEEEE come from the germline V gene.

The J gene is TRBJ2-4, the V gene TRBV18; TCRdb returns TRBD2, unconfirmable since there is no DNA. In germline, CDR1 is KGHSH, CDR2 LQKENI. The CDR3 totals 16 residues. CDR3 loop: CASSPNRLAGTNIQYF.

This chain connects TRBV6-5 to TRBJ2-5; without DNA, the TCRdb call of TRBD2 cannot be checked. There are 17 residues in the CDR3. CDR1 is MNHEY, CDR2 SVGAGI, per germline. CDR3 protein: CASSYSSILAGGETQYF.

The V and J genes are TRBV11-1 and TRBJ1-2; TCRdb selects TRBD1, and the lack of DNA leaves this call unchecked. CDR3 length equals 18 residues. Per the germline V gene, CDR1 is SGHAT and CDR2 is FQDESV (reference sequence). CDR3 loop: CASSLGLVEGALDYGYTF.